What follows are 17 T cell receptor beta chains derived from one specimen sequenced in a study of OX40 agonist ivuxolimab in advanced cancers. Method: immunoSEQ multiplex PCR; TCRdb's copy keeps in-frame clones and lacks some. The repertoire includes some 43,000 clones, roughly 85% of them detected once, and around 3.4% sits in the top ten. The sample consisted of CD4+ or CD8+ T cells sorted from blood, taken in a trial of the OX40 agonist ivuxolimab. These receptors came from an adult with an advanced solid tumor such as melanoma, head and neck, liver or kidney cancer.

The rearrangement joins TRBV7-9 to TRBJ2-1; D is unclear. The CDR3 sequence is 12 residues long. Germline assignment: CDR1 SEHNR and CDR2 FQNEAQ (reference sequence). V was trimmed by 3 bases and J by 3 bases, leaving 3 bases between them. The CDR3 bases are TGTGCCAGCAGCTTCGACTACAATGAGCAGTTCTTC. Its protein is CASSFDYNEQFF.

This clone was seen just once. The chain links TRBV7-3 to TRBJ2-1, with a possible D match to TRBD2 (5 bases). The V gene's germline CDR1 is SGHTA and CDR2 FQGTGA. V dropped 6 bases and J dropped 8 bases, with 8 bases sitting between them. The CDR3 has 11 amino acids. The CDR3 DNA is TGTGCCAGCAGGAACGGGGATGAGCAGTTCTTC. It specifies CASRNGDEQFF.

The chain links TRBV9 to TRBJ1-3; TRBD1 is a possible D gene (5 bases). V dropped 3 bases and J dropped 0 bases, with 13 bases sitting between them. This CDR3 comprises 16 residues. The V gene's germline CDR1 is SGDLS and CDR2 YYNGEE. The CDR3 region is CASSETAFPSGNTIYF. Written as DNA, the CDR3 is TGTGCCAGCAGCGAGACAGCGTTCCCCTCTGGAAACACCATATATTTT.

The CDR3 here is CASSLVGTSASSYEQYF. The CDR3 coding sequence is TGTGCCAGCAGCTTAGTCGGGACTAGCGCGAGCTCCTACGAGCAGTACTTC. The chain has TRBV11-3 and TRBJ2-7, with TRBD2 matching over 10 bases. The trim removed 1 base at V and 0 bases at J, leaving 6 bases unmatched. From germline, CDR1 is SGHNT and CDR2 YENEEA. This CDR3 comprises 17 residues.

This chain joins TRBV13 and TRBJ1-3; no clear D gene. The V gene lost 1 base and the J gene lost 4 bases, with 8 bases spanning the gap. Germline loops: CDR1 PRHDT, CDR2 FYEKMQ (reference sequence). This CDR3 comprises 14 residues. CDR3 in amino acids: CASSLVGRGNTIYF. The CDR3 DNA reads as TGTGCCAGCAGCTTAGTTGGCAGAGGAAACACCATATATTTT.

CDR3 protein: CASSGAGGEQFF. The CDR3 region has the DNA TGTGCCAGCAGCGGCGCCGGGGGGGAGCAGTTCTTC. The chain recombines TRBV7-2 with TRBJ2-1, with TRBD2 identical over 7 bases. The germline V gene encodes CDR1 SGHTA and CDR2 FQGNSA. V lost 5 bases to trimming and J lost 10 bases; unmatched junction nucleotides: 5. The CDR3 runs to 12 residues.

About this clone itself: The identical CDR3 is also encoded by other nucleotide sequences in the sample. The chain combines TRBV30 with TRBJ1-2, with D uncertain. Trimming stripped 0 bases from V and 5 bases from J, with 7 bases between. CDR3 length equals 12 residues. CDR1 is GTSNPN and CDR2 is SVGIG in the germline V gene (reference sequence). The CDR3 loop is CAWSVGGYGYTF. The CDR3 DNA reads TGTGCCTGGAGTGTAGGAGGTTATGGCTACACCTTC.

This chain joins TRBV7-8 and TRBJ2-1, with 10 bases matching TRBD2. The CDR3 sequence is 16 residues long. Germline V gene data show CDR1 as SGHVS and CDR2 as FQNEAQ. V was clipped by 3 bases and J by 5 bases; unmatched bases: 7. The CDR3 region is CASSFRGLAGDNEQFF. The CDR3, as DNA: TGTGCCAGCAGCTTTAGGGGCCTAGCGGGAGACAATGAGCAGTTCTTC.

The CDR3 region is CASSLGLAGGLETQYF. The CDR3 DNA reads as TGTGCCAGCAGCTTGGGTCTAGCGGGAGGCCTAGAGACCCAGTACTTC. The rearrangement joins TRBV4-2 to TRBJ2-5, with TRBD2 matching 11 bases. CDR1 and CDR2 (germline): LGHNA, YNFKEQ. The CDR3 totals 16 residues. The V and J ends lost 5 bases and 4 bases, in that order; junction bases with no gene match: 9.

The CDR3 DNA is TGTGCCAGCGGGTCACAGGGCAATAGCAATCAGCCCCAGCATTTT. Its protein is CASGSQGNSNQPQHF. The chain recombines TRBV6-5 with TRBJ1-5; TRBD1 is a possible D gene (6 bases). The germline V and J ends were trimmed by 8 bases and 0 bases, with 14 bases remaining between them. This CDR3 has 15 amino acids. The germline V gene has CDR1 MNHEY and CDR2 SVGAGI.

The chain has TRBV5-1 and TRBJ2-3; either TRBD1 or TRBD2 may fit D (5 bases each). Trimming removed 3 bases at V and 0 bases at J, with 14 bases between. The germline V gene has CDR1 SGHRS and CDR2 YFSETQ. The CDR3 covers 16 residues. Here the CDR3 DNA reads TGCGCCAGCAGCTGGGGCGGGCTAGCAAGCACAGATACGCAGTATTTT. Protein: CASSWGGLASTDTQYF.

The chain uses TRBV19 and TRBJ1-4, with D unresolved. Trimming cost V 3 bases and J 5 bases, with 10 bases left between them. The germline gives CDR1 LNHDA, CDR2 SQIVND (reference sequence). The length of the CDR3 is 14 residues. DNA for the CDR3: TGTGCCAGTAGTATGTGGCAACCAAATGAAAAACTGTTTTTT. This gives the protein CASSMWQPNEKLFF.

CDR3 in amino acids: CAWEHSGAWAGELFF. The CDR3 nucleotides read TGTGCCTGGGAACATTCAGGGGCTTGGGCCGGGGAGCTGTTTTTT. The genes are TRBV30 and TRBJ2-2; D is perhaps TRBD1 (6 bases). V lost 5 bases to trimming and J lost 6 bases, with 19 bases between them. In germline, CDR1 is GTSNPN, CDR2 SVGIG (reference sequence). This CDR3 comprises 15 residues.

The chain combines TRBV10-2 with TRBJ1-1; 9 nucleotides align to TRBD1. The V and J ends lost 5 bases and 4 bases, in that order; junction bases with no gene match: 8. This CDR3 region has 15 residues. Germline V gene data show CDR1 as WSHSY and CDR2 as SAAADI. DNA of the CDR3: TGCGCCAGCAGTCCCGGACAGGGGTCTGGCACTGAAGCTTTCTTT. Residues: CASSPGQGSGTEAFF.

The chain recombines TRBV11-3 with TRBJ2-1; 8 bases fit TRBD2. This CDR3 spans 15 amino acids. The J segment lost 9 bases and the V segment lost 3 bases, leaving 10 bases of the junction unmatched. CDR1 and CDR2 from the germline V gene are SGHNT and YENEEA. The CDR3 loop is CASSLESGLVLEQFF. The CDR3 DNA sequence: TGTGCCAGCAGCTTGGAATCGGGACTAGTCCTTGAGCAGTTCTTC.

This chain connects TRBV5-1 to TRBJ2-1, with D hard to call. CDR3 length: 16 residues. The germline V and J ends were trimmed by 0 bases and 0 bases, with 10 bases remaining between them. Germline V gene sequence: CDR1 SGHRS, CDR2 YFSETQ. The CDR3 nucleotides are TGCGCCAGCAGCTTGGATGGCGCGAGCTCCTACAATGAGCAGTTCTTC. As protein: CASSLDGASSYNEQFF.

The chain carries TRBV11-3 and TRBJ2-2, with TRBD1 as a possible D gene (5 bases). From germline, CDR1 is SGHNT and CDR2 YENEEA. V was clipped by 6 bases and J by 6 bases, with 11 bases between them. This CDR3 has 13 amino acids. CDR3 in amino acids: CASSQGGAGELFF. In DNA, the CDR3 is TGTGCCAGCAGTCAGGGTGGAGCCGGGGAGCTGTTTTTT.